Listed here is a single TCR beta chain. Its antigen is not known. This specimen belongs to a study of beta chain features in type 1 diabetes. Study findings and constraints: The question left open here concerned HLA type influencing TCRB rearrangement. In every one of the four CD4+ subsets, TCRB CDR3s were moderately but significantly shorter in Type 1 diabetes patients. Insertions were fewer and deletions more numerous at VDJ junctions in type 1 diabetes patients.

As every portion of the isolated RNA was reverse transcribed, the sequencing read expressed TCRB transcripts. Using immunoSEQ multiplex PCR, the repertoire was profiled, and TCRdb retains in-frame clones only, with some absent. The profile covers roughly 300,000 clones, with 14% appearing a single time and 0.017% taken by the ten largest. The V gene's germline CDR1 is SGHRS and CDR2 YFSETQ. Trimming removed 5 bases from V and 5 bases from J, with 11 bases in between. The CDR3 loop spans 12 amino acids. This chain joins TRBV5-1 and TRBJ2-7; D perhaps matches TRBD1 (6 bases). The sequencing input was naive CD4+ T cells from blood. The TCR was taken from a young man with type 1 diabetes. CDR3 sequence (DNA): TGCGCCAGCAGTCTACAGGGCGACGAGCAGTACTTC. Translated: CASSLQGDEQYF.